These 8 T cell receptor beta chains came from one sample sequenced in a study of blood T cell repertoires in COVID-19. This table comes from immunoSEQ multiplex PCR, and its TCRdb copy is limited to in-frame clones, with some not included. The table includes 65,000 to 90,000 clones, around 77% detected once. Source material: peripheral blood. The receptors derive from a man aged 70 or older with active or convalescent COVID-19.

Only a few counts were recorded for this clone. The genes are TRBV19 and TRBJ2-7, with TRBD1 matching 8 bases. The trim removed 3 bases at V and 5 bases at J, leaving 3 bases unmatched. The CDR3 spans 13 residues. Germline values: CDR1 LNHDA, CDR2 SQIVND (reference sequence). The CDR3 here is CASSIDRGNEQYF. The CDR3 nucleotides read TGTGCCAGTAGTATTGACAGGGGAAACGAGCAGTACTTC.

CDR3 amino acids: CASSSPSRDSLYEQYF. DNA of the CDR3: TGTGCCAGTAGTTCTCCGTCCCGGGACAGTCTCTACGAGCAGTACTTC. The chain carries TRBV19 and TRBJ2-7; 7 nucleotides line up with TRBD1. V was clipped by 5 bases and J by 3 bases; unmatched bases: 13. CDR3 length equals 16 residues. Germline lookup yields CDR1 LNHDA and CDR2 SQIVND (reference sequence).

This chain uses TRBV18 with TRBJ1-5; D is perhaps TRBD1 (6 bases). In germline, CDR1 is KGHSH, CDR2 LQKENI. Deletions cut 4 bases from V and 6 bases from J, with 13 bases between. The CDR3 has 14 amino acids. The CDR3, as DNA: TGTGCCAGCTCACTCCGACAGGACGCTCAGCCCCAGCATTTT. Translated: CASSLRQDAQPQHF.

V gene TRBV5-1 combines with J gene TRBJ2-2; D is uncertain. From germline, CDR1 is SGHRS and CDR2 YFSETQ. The V end lost 0 bases, the J end lost 6 bases, and 15 bases lay between the germline ends. The CDR3 covers 16 residues. CDR3 region: CASSLAVTTVPGELFF. As DNA, the CDR3 is TGCGCCAGCAGCTTGGCCGTCACCACGGTTCCCGGGGAGCTGTTTTTT.

The chain is built from TRBV7-9 and TRBJ2-3; D remains unclear. Germline-derived CDR1 and CDR2 are SEHNR and FQNEAQ (reference sequence). Trimming took 6 bases from V and 5 from J, leaving 15 bases between them. This CDR3 has 14 amino acids. The CDR3 loop reads CASSKTDHRDTQYF. CDR3 nucleotides: TGTGCCAGCAGTAAAACTGACCACAGAGATACGCAGTATTTT.

The sample holds a few counts of this clone. The rearrangement links TRBV15 to TRBJ1-5, with 7 nucleotides matching TRBD1. CDR3 length: 16 amino acids. In germline, CDR1 is LNHNV, CDR2 YYDKDF (reference sequence). The V segment lost 5 bases and the J segment 2 bases; nucleotides outside the gene matches: 9. CDR3 DNA sequence: TGTGCCACCAGCGAGCACAGGGGCGTGGGCAATCAGCCCCAGCATTTT. It is translated as CATSEHRGVGNQPQHF. Combining the CDR3 with reference TRBV15 and TRBJ1-5 gives the whole variable domain DAMVIQNPRYQVTQFGKPVTLSCSQTLNHNVMYWYQQKSSQAPKLLFHYYDKDFNNEADTPDNFQSRRPNTSFCFLDIRSPGLGDTAMYLCATSEHRGVGNQPQHFGDGTRLSIL.

This chain connects TRBV14 to TRBJ1-1; D not certain. Trimming took 0 bases from V and 2 from J, leaving 10 bases between them. The CDR3 is 15 amino acids. Germline V CDR1 and CDR2: SGHDN, FVKESK. DNA for the CDR3: TGTGCCAGCAGCCAAGATACGGTGGGCAACACTGAAGCTTTCTTT. This gives the protein CASSQDTVGNTEAFF.

This chain joins TRBV5-6 and TRBJ2-4; 7 nucleotides line up with TRBD1. Germline V gene data show CDR1 as SGHDT and CDR2 as YYEEEE. V lost 0 bases, J lost 8 bases, and 5 bases stayed unmatched. This CDR3 has 14 residues. CDR3 loop: CASSLEGRGYIQYF. The CDR3 DNA reads TGTGCCAGCAGCTTGGAAGGCAGGGGGTACATTCAGTACTTC.